This is a list of T cell receptor beta chains from one sample in a study of cytomegalovirus exposure and HLA in healthy donors. Produced via immunoSEQ multiplex PCR; TCRdb's table is partial and in-frame only. The sample holds about 160,000 clones; 75% to 85% are singletons and the top ten take roughly 6.7%. Material for sequencing was PBMCs. The receptor source for this set is a middle-aged man in good health and CMV-seropositive. CDR3s include the opening cysteine and the closing phenylalanine or tryptophan. Each record gives: CDR3 DNA, CDR3 protein, J gene, V gene, clone size, D gene. The D gene is left open where the match is weak. Clone size is stated in some rows and not others, as once, few, many or a class when expanded.

TGTGCCAGCAGCGGGGGACAGGGCGGCACTGAAGCTTTCTTT CASSGGQGGTEAFF TRBJ1-1 TRBV9 - TRBD1
TGTGCCAGCAATACGGACAGGGCCCCCTACAATGAGCAGTTCTTC CASNTDRAPYNEQFF TRBJ2-1 TRBV6-1 - TRBD1
TGTGCCAGCAGCCCCGGACTAGCGGGAATCTCCTACAATGAGCAGTTCTTC CASSPGLAGISYNEQFF TRBJ2-1 TRBV7-2 - TRBD2
TGTGCCATCAGTGAGCCCTACCCGGACTTAAACCAAGAGACCCAGTACTTC CAISEPYPDLNQETQYF TRBJ2-5 TRBV10-3 few -
TGTGCCAGCAGCCAGGGGGGTCCTGGAAACACCATATATTTT CASSQGGPGNTIYF TRBJ1-3 TRBV7-2 - TRBD1
TGCGCCAGCAGTTACTCCGGGACAGGAGCCTCTGGGGCCAACGTCCTGACTTTC CASSYSGTGASGANVLTF TRBJ2-6 TRBV5-1 - TRBD1
TGTTCCAGCAGCCAGGACAATTTGGAGGCTTTCTTT CSSSQDNLEAFF TRBJ1-1 TRBV7-9 - -
TGTGCCAGCAGCCAGGGATGGAGGAGCGGGGGAGTTTCGGTGAAGCAAGAGACCCAGTACTTC CASSQGWRSGGVSVKQETQYF TRBJ2-5 TRBV4-2 - TRBD2
TGTGCCAGCAGCTATGGACAGAGTCTTTATGGCTACACCTTC CASSYGQSLYGYTF TRBJ1-2 TRBV5-4 - -
TGTGCCAGCAGCTCTCCTAGCGCCCCCACCGGGGAGCTGTTTTTT CASSSPSAPTGELFF TRBJ2-2 TRBV9 - -
TGCGCCAGCAGGGATGGGACAGTGGTTAACTATGGCTACACCTTC CASRDGTVVNYGYTF TRBJ1-2 TRBV5-1 - TRBD1
TGTGCCAGCTCCCGGGACAGAGAGAGAAACATTCAGTACTTC CASSRDRERNIQYF TRBJ2-4 TRBV18 - TRBD1
TGTGCCAGCTCTAGCGGGAGCAATGAGCAGTTCTTC CASSSGSNEQFF TRBJ2-1 TRBV6-6 few TRBD2
TGTGCCTGGAATTTAGCGGGAGTAACAGATACGCAGTATTTT CAWNLAGVTDTQYF TRBJ2-3 TRBV30 - TRBD2
TGTGCCAGCAGCTTGGCCAGGGAGGTCCAGCATTTT CASSLAREVQHF TRBJ1-5 TRBV5-8 - -
TGTGCCAGCAGCCCTACAGGTCCCACCCCGCAGTTCTTC CASSPTGPTPQFF TRBJ2-1 TRBV7-7 - -
TGTGCCAGCAGCTTCCGGGACAGGGCGAATGAGCAGTTCTTC CASSFRDRANEQFF TRBJ2-1 TRBV5-8 - TRBD1
TGTGCCAGCAGTTCCCTGACTAGCGGGGGAAAACAGTACTTC CASSSLTSGGKQYF TRBJ2-4 TRBV2 - TRBD2
TGTGCCAGCAGCTTGGGTCCCGGACAGGCCCTGAGGACCCAGTACTTC CASSLGPGQALRTQYF TRBJ2-5 TRBV5-8 - TRBD1
TGTGCCAGCAGCTTGTCTGGGCCATACTCTGGGGCCAACGTCCTGACTTTC CASSLSGPYSGANVLTF TRBJ2-6 TRBV5-6 - -
TGTGCCAGCAGGGACATCTCTGGAAACACCATATATTTT CASRDISGNTIYF TRBJ1-3 TRBV6-6 - -
TGTGCCAGCAGCTTCTGGCAGGCGAACACCGGGGAGCTGTTTTTT CASSFWQANTGELFF TRBJ2-2 TRBV7-2 - -
TGTGCCAGCAGCTCCCTCGGGGGATTGACTGAAGCTTTCTTT CASSSLGGLTEAFF TRBJ1-1 TRBV7-9 - -
TGTGCCAGTAGTATAGGGACTAGTACTCAAGAGACCCAGTACTTC CASSIGTSTQETQYF TRBJ2-5 TRBV19 - TRBD2
TGTGCCAGCAGCTTCACAGGGGGCGGTAATGAGCAGTTCTTC CASSFTGGGNEQFF TRBJ2-1 TRBV7-9 - TRBD1
TGTGCCAGCAGCTTAGCGGTAGGGGATCAGCCCCAGCATTTT CASSLAVGDQPQHF TRBJ1-5 TRBV7-9 once -
TGTGCCTGCCAAACTATGACAGGGCACCAAGAGACCCAGTACTTC CACQTMTGHQETQYF TRBJ2-5 TRBV30 - TRBD1
TGCGCCAGCAGCTTGGGAGGGGGTAGGGGAGATACGCAGTATTTT CASSLGGGRGDTQYF TRBJ2-3 TRBV5-1 - -
TGCGCCAGCAGTTGGGGCAGCAATCAGCCCCAGCATTTT CASSWGSNQPQHF TRBJ1-5 TRBV5-1 few -
TGTGCCAGCAGTTTAAAAGACGGTGGAGTTACGCAGTATTTT CASSLKDGGVTQYF TRBJ2-3 TRBV27 - -
TGTGCCAGCAGCTCCCGACAGGAGCTACCCTACAATGAGCAGTTCTTC CASSSRQELPYNEQFF TRBJ2-1 TRBV11-3 - -
TGTGCCAGCAATGGGCAGGGGGCGGCCAAAAACATTCAGTACTTC CASNGQGAAKNIQYF TRBJ2-4 TRBV28 - TRBD1
TGCGCCAGCAGCTCGACAGGGTTCGACGCAGATACGCAGTATTTT CASSSTGFDADTQYF TRBJ2-3 TRBV5-1 - TRBD1
TGTGCCAGCAGATTTTCCCGATCGACAGGGGAACTCACAGATACGCAGTATTTT CASRFSRSTGELTDTQYF TRBJ2-3 TRBV7-9 few TRBD1
TGTGCCAGCAGCCGTACAGATACGCAGTATTTT CASSRTDTQYF TRBJ2-3 TRBV11-2 - -
TGTGCCAGTAGTATACTGGTAGCGGGAGGGCTACGAAATACGCAGTATTTT CASSILVAGGLRNTQYF TRBJ2-3 TRBV19 - TRBD2
TGTGCCAGCAGCCTGGACAGGAACTCTGGAAACACCATATATTTT CASSLDRNSGNTIYF TRBJ1-3 TRBV7-2 - TRBD1
TGTGCCAGCACCCTCGCGGGCGCAGTTGGGGCCAACGTCCTGACTTTC CASTLAGAVGANVLTF TRBJ2-6 TRBV11-2 - -
TGCGCCAGCAGCACTAGCGGGAGCTTCGATGAGCAGTTCTTC CASSTSGSFDEQFF TRBJ2-1 TRBV5-1 - TRBD2
TGTGCCAGTAGGACCCTACTAGCGGGATTCAATGAGCAGTTCTTC CASRTLLAGFNEQFF TRBJ2-1 TRBV19 once TRBD2
TGTGCCAGCAGCATAGCGGGGGGGCTCTATGATGAGCAGTTCTTC CASSIAGGLYDEQFF TRBJ2-1 TRBV11-2 - TRBD2
TGCGCCAGCAGCTTGGCGGGGTCACCTGAAGCTTTCTTT CASSLAGSPEAFF TRBJ1-1 TRBV5-1 - -
TGCAGCGTTCCCGGGACAGCCAATACTGAAGCTTTCTTT CSVPGTANTEAFF TRBJ1-1 TRBV29-1 - TRBD1
TGTGCCAGTAGCAACCCGCCGACAGGGAGCTATTATGGCTACACCTTC CASSNPPTGSYYGYTF TRBJ1-2 TRBV19 - TRBD1
TGTGCCAGCTCACCCGTGCTAAAGAACACTGAAGCTTTCTTT CASSPVLKNTEAFF TRBJ1-1 TRBV18 - -
TGTGCCATCAGTGATAGGGGTTACGAGCAGTACTTC CAISDRGYEQYF TRBJ2-7 TRBV10-3 - -
TGCGCCAGCAGCCCCCCCCGAGGGGGGGGCCTGGGGGAGGGCCATTTTACGCAGTATTTT CASSPPRGGGLGEGHFTQYF TRBJ2-3 TRBV5-1 - -
TGTGCCAGCAGTGAAAAGGACAGGGGGCCCCTCCACTTT CASSEKDRGPLHF TRBJ1-6 TRBV2 - TRBD1
TGTGCCAGCAGCCAGACTAGGAATGAGCAGTTCTTC CASSQTRNEQFF TRBJ2-1 TRBV5-4 - -
TGTGCCAGCAGCTCGATCACAGGGGAGGTAGAGACCCAGTACTTC CASSSITGEVETQYF TRBJ2-5 TRBV5-5 - -
TGTGCCATCAGCACTAGCGGGGAATGGGGTGAGCAGTTCTTC CAISTSGEWGEQFF TRBJ2-1 TRBV10-3 - TRBD2
TGTGCCAGCTCACCAGGACAAAGCAATCAGCCCCAGCATTTT CASSPGQSNQPQHF TRBJ1-5 TRBV18 - -
TGTGCCAGCAGCCAGGCGGGGCATTCACCCCTCCACTTT CASSQAGHSPLHF TRBJ1-6 TRBV4-2 - -
TGTGCCAGCAGCTTACCCACGGGGACTAACACCGGGGAGCTGTTTTTT CASSLPTGTNTGELFF TRBJ2-2 TRBV5-6 once -
TGTGCCAGCAGCTTGGGACTAGCGGGGGCGACCTACAATGAGCAGTTCTTC CASSLGLAGATYNEQFF TRBJ2-1 TRBV5-6 - TRBD2
TGCGCCAGCAGCTCCCCCACGCGAGATACGCAGTATTTT CASSSPTRDTQYF TRBJ2-3 TRBV4-1 - -
TGTGCCAGCAGTTTTCCCCGATCGGGTGAAGCTTTCTTT CASSFPRSGEAFF TRBJ1-1 TRBV6-5 - -
TGTGCCAGCAGATCGAGCGGGAGAATCGCAGATACGCAGTATTTT CASRSSGRIADTQYF TRBJ2-3 TRBV6-5 - TRBD2
TGTGCCAGCAGCTTATCCGGGACTAGCCTCTACCTGGGGAATGAGCAGTTCTTC CASSLSGTSLYLGNEQFF TRBJ2-1 TRBV11-2 - TRBD2